This T cell receptor beta chain was documented in a study of technical replicates of blood from a few donors. Germline V lookup: CDR1 WSHSY, CDR2 SAAADI. V was pared by 4 bases and J by 5 bases, with 5 bases of the junction left unmatched. The CDR3 runs to 14 residues. The assay was immunoSEQ multiplex PCR, and TCRdb's table has in-frame clones only and misses some. The sample has about 80,000 clones, 95% to 98% seen once; the top ten hold more than 0.12%. V and J are TRBV10-2 and TRBJ1-2; 9 bases agree with TRBD1. Sequencing was done on a sample of T cells isolated from PBMCs. This receptor was identified in a human donor in good health. This CDR3 is CASSGDRALYGYTF. The CDR3 DNA reads TGCGCCAGCAGTGGGGACAGGGCCCTTTATGGCTACACCTTC.